Reported below is one TCR beta chain. This clonotype has only a few counts. No antigen is known for it. Within one base of it there is no much larger clone, and no base qualities were kept. This entry comes from a study of T cells in Graves' hyperthyroidism and ophthalmopathy (dated 2019 in TCRdb). About the full investigation: Peripheral blood samples were taken at initial diagnosis, before any treatment was given. To identify TCR V-J signatures that set the groups apart, the researchers used a discovery cohort of 90 to 100 patients, made up of under 50 with Graves' ophthalmopathy and around 58 with stable Graves' hyperthyroidism. Prospective prediction of ophthalmopathy was tested in an independent validation cohort consisting of some 19 hyperthyroidism patients and about 17 patients who later progressed to ophthalmopathy. The roughly 100 discovery patients were randomly split 7:3 into training and test sets. The study also compared thyroid tissue and blood T-cell repertoires from five or six Graves' hyperthyroidism patients. Following sampling, methimazole starting at 30 mg daily was given to hyperthyroidism patients, and high-dose intravenous methylprednisolone was given to ophthalmopathy patients. The paper reports TCR Vbeta CDR3 sequencing of over 120 peripheral blood samples: some 41 ophthalmopathy, roughly 80 hyperthyroidism and around 17 progressor patients. What the authors observed across the whole study: No statistical method was used to set the sample size in advance, and investigators knew the group allocation. In cross-validation, a model built on a 13 V-J signature told ophthalmopathy apart from stable hyperthyroidism with just under 90% sensitivity and around 83% specificity, and in testing the same model reached 80%/75%. Most expanded thyroid clonotypes (frequency above 0.001) were also found in blood, which suggests that blood repertoires may mirror thyroid immune responses. In validation, the model predicted progression to ophthalmopathy with about 71% sensitivity and less than 75% specificity, a median of 6.5 months before onset.

The TCR beta CDR3 regions were amplified from the RNA transcripts. For the first round of RT-PCR on the TCR CDR3, the HTBI primer set was used together with the Qiagen OneStep RT-PCR kit. A second multiplex PCR round built the libraries, followed by size selection and purification. Paired-end sequencing of the libraries was performed with 100 bp reads on an Illumina HiSeq2000. On the study's bioinformatics: SOAPnuke was used to process the raw data, with reads discarded if the reads contained adapters or uncalled bases, had a mean Phred below 15, or lacked an exact constant-primer or identifier match. COPE v1.2.5 was used to merge the high-quality paired reads, and each unique nucleotide sequence was defined as a clonotype. MiTCR v1.1 was used to align the clonotypes against IMGT TRBV, TRBD and TRBJ reference segments. The analysis was restricted to V-J combinations with a frequency above 0.0001, which together covered approximately 99% of the repertoires. The TCS score was defined as the ratio of F50 (clonal expansion) to E x V (chaos), calculated using BLOSUM62-based TCRdist between CDR3 peptides within each V-J. Welch's t-statistics and random forest reduced around 520 V-J features to roughly 13, which were used in a naive Bayes classifier (R e1071). TCRdb took the public reads, trimmed them with fastp at Q25, ran MiXCR for clone calling and kept in-frame beta chains. Rows are unified per CDR3 protein, each entry keeping the most common DNA and genes. TCRdb's processing, not the authors' own work, is the source of the V and J calls. The sample contains 150,000 or so distinct CDR3 sequences, roughly a fifth of them found a single time. Together, the top ten hold 67% of the sample.

V gives up 1 base and J gives up 1 base, and the segment between their germline ends measures 8 bases. The germline V gene encodes CDR1 SGHNT and CDR2 YYREEE (reference sequence). The CDR3 starts with the cysteine, ends with the phenylalanine, and has 14 residues. Only the CDR3 DNA is retained, 42 bases long and in frame from the first base. The hyperthyroidism patients were between 18 and 65 years old and newly diagnosed, with a disease duration of less than 2 months. Patients with uncontrolled infections, other autoimmune diseases, pregnancy or lactation were excluded. Diagnoses were based on clinical symptoms, serum thyroxine and TRAb, thyroid ultrasound and orbital computed tomography. Blood from progressor patients was drawn when they were first diagnosed with hyperthyroidism, before any ophthalmopathy symptoms appeared. PBMCs were separated from roughly 10 ml of fresh peripheral blood using Ficoll-Paque density gradient centrifugation. Progressor patients were defined as those initially diagnosed with Graves' hyperthyroidism in whom ophthalmopathy developed during follow-up. Total RNA was extracted with Trizol reagent, and quality was checked on an Agilent 2100 Bioanalyzer.

This receptor was identified in a woman in her fifties or sixties with Graves' hyperthyroidism that later progressed to Graves' ophthalmopathy. The V and J segments used are TRBV5-4 and TRBJ1-1; the D gene cannot be named for sure. The sample taken for sequencing was blood. The sequence in DNA is TGTGCCAGCAGCTTGAGGTCAGGGAACACTGAAGCTTTCTTT. Its protein reads: CASSLRSGNTEAFF.